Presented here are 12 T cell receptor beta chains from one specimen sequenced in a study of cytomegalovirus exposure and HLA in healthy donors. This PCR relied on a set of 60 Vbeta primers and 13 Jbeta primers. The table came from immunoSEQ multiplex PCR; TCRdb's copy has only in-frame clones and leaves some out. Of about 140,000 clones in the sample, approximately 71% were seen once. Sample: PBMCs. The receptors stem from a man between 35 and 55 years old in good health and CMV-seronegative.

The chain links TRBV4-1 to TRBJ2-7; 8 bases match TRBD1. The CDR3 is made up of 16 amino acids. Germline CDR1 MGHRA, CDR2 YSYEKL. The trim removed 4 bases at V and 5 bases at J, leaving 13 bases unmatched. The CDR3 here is CASSPSGAGGVNEQYF. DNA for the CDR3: TGCGCCAGCAGCCCATCAGGGGCAGGGGGCGTCAACGAGCAGTACTTC.

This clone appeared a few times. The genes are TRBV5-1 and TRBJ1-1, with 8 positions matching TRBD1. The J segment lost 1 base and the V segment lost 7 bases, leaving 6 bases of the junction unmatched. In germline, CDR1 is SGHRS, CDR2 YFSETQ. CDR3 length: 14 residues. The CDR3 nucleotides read TGCGCCAGCGGCCCACAGGGGGGGAACACTGAAGCTTTCTTT. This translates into CASGPQGGNTEAFF. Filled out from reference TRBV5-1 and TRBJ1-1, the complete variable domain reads KAGVTQTPRYLIKTRGQQVTLSCSPISGHRSVSWYQQTPGQGLQFLFEYFSETQRNKGNFPGRFSGRQFSNSRSEMNVSTLELGDSALYLCASGPQGGNTEAFFGQGTRLTVV.

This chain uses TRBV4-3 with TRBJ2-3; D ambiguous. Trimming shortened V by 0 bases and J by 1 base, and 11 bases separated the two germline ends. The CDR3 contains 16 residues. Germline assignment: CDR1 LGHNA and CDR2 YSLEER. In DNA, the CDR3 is TGCGCCAGCAGCCAAGATGCACTCCTCGGCACAGATACGCAGTATTTT. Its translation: CASSQDALLGTDTQYF.

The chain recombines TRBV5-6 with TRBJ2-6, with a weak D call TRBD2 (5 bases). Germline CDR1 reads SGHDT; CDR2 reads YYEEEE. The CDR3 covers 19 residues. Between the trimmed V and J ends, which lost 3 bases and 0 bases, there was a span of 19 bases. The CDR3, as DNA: TGTGCCAGCAGCTCTGGAGGACGGATGATAAACTCTGGGGCCAACGTCCTGACTTTC. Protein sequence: CASSSGGRMINSGANVLTF.

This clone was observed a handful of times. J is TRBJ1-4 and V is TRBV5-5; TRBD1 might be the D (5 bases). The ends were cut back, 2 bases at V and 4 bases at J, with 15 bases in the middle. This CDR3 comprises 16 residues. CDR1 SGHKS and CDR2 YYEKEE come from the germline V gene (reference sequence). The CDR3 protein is CASSFRRDQGNEKLFF. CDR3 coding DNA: TGTGCCAGCAGCTTTCGGAGGGACCAGGGTAATGAAAAACTGTTTTTT.

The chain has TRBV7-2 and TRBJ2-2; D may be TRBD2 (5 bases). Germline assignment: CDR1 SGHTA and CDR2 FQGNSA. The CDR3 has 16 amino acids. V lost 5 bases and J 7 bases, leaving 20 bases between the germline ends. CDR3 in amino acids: CASSQDSWYLGGELFF. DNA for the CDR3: TGTGCCAGCAGCCAGGACTCCTGGTATCTCGGCGGGGAGCTGTTTTTT.

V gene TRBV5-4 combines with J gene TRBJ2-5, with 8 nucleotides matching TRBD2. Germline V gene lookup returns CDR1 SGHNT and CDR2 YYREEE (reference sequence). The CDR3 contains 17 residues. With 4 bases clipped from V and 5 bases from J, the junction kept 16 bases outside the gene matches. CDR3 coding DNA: TGTGCCAGCAGCCCCTCCTCTTTGCGGGGGGCCGCGGAGACCCAGTACTTC. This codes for CASSPSSLRGAAETQYF.

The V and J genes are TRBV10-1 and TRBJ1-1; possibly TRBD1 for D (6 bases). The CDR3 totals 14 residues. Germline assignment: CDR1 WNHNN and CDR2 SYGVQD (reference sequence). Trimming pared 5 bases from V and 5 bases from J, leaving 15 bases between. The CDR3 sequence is CASSRTQGFTEAFF. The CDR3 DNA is TGCGCCAGCAGTCGAACACAGGGATTTACTGAAGCTTTCTTT.

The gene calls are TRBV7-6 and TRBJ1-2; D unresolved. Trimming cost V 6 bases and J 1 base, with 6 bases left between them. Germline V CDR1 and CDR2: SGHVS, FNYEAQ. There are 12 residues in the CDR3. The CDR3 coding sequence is TGTGCCAGCAGACAAGATAACTATGGCTACACCTTC. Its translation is CASRQDNYGYTF.

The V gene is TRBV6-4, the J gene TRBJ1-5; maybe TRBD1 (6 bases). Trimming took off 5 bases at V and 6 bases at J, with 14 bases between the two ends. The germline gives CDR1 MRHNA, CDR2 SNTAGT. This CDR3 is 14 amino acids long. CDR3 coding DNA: TGTGCCAGCAGTTCGGGGGGGCCCTCTCAGCCCCAGCATTTT. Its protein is CASSSGGPSQPQHF.

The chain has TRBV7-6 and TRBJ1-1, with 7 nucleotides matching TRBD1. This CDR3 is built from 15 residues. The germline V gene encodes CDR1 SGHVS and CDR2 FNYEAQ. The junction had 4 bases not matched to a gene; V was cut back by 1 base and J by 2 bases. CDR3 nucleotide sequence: TGTGCCAGCAGCTTAGGGACAGGTGGAAACACTGAAGCTTTCTTT. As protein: CASSLGTGGNTEAFF. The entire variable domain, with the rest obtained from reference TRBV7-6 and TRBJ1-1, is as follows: GAGVSQSPRYKVTKRGQDVALRCDPISGHVSLYWYRQALGQGPEFLTYFNYEAQQDKSGLPNDRFSAERPEGSISTLTIQRTEQRDSAMYRCASSLGTGGNTEAFFGQGTRLTVV.

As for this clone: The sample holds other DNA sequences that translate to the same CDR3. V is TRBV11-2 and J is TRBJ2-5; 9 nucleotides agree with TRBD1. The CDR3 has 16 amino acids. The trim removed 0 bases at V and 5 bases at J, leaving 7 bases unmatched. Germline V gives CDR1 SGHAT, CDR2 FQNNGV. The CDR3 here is CASSLESGQGGETQYF. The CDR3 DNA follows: TGTGCCAGCAGCTTAGAATCGGGACAGGGTGGCGAGACCCAGTACTTC.